This note documents a single T cell receptor beta chain sequence. Its antigen is not identified. This CDR3 has 13 amino acids. The germline CDR1 and CDR2 sequences are LGHNT and FRNRAP. V lost 5 bases to trimming and J lost 5 bases; unmatched junction nucleotides: 4. TCRdb's copy holds only in-frame clones and misses some; the assay was immunoSEQ multiplex PCR. The sample records roughly 75,000 clones, around 90% being singletons. The cohort excluded patients with autoimmune disease history or systemic immunosuppression. This entry is derived from a study of OX40 agonist ivuxolimab in advanced cancers. Whole-study results and caveats: CD4+ and CD8+ blood T cells expanded clonally by week 6 at 0.1 to 3.0 mg/kg. Several nonresponders also turned out to have low normalized T-cell clonal expansion.

The clonotype originates from an adult with an advanced solid tumor such as melanoma, head and neck, liver or kidney cancer. Sample: CD4+ or CD8+ T cells sorted from blood, taken in a trial of the OX40 agonist ivuxolimab. This chain connects TRBV12-5 to TRBJ2-5; 8 nucleotides line up with TRBD1. The CDR3 nucleotides read TGTGCTAGTGGTCACGACAGGGGTGAGACCCAGTACTTC. It specifies CASGHDRGETQYF.